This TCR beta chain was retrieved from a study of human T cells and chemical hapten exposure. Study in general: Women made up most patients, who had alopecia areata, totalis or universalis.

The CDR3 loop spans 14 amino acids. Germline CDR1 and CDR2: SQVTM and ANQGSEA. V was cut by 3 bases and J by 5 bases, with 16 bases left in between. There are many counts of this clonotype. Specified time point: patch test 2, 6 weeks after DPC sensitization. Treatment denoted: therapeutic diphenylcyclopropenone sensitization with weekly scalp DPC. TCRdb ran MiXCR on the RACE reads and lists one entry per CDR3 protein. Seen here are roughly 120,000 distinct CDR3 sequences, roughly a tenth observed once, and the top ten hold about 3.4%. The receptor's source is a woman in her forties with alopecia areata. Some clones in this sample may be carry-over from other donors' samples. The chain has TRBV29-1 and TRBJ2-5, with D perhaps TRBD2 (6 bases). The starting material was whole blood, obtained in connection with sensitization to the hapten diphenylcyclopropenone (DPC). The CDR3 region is CSVDGDSNSETQYF. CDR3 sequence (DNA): TGCAGCGTTGATGGGGACTCAAATTCGGAGACCCAGTACTTC. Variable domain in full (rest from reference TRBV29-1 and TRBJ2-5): SAVISQKPSRDICQRGTSLTIQCQVDSQVTMMFWYRQQPGQSLTLIATANQGSEATYESGFVIDKFPISRPNLTFSTLTVSNMSPEDSSIYLCSVDGDSNSETQYFGPGTRLLVL.